The 7 T cell receptor beta chains given below trace back to one sample, sequenced in a study of CD8 T cells in ankylosing spondylitis. Via MiXCR, TCRdb re-called the 5' RACE reads, giving one row per CDR3 protein. The table includes approximately 250,000 distinct CDR3 sequences, around 32% detected once. Input material: blood, either unsorted or a sorted T cell fraction (not recorded which). The origin of the receptors is a male donor with ankylosing spondylitis or in good health (not recorded which).

This chain connects TRBV7-6 to TRBJ2-1, with 8 bases matching TRBD1. The ends lost 5 bases at V and 2 bases at J; junction bases unmatched: 8. The germline gives CDR1 SGHVS, CDR2 FNYEAQ. The CDR3 loop spans 16 amino acids. CDR3 amino acids: CASSQRTGKPYNEQFF. CDR3 nucleotide sequence: TGTGCCAGCAGCCAGAGGACAGGGAAGCCCTACAATGAGCAGTTCTTC. The full variable domain, completed using reference TRBV7-6 and TRBJ2-1, is GAGVSQSPRYKVTKRGQDVALRCDPISGHVSLYWYRQALGQGPEFLTYFNYEAQQDKSGLPNDRFSAERPEGSISTLTIQRTEQRDSAMYRCASSQRTGKPYNEQFFGPGTRLTVL.

The chain employs TRBV28 and TRBJ2-2; no clear D. Deletions cut 1 base from V and 7 bases from J, with 7 bases between. The CDR3 has 13 residues. Germline loops: CDR1 MDHEN, CDR2 SYDVKM. CDR3: CASSLSGSGELFF. The CDR3 DNA follows: TGTGCCAGCAGTTTATCGGGCAGCGGGGAGCTGTTTTTT.

This clonotype was counted at least ten times. V gene TRBV10-3 combines with J gene TRBJ2-5, with D perhaps TRBD1 (6 bases). The CDR3 is 15 amino acids. V was clipped by 2 bases and J by 2 bases, with 12 bases between them. CDR1 and CDR2 from the germline V gene are ENHRY and SYGVKD. The CDR3 nucleotides are TGTGCCATCAGTGAGGAGGACAGAAGGCAAGAGACCCAGTACTTC. This codes for CAISEEDRRQETQYF.

This chain links TRBV20-1 with TRBJ1-1, with TRBD1 identical over 7 bases. Germline trimming cut 6 bases from V and 2 bases from J; bases unmatched to any gene: 9. Per germline, CDR1 DFQATT and CDR2 SNEGSKA (reference sequence). This CDR3 has 14 amino acids. The CDR3 sequence: CSAATGAVNTEAFF. The CDR3 region has the DNA TGCAGTGCCGCAACAGGGGCAGTCAACACTGAAGCTTTCTTT.

V is TRBV20-1 and J is TRBJ1-2, with 9 positions matching TRBD1. With V trimmed by 3 bases and J by 4 bases, 12 bases remained unmatched. This CDR3 comprises 16 residues. Germline CDR1 is DFQATT and CDR2 is SNEGSKA (reference sequence). The CDR3 DNA reads as TGCAGTGCTAGCTTAGGGACAGGGTATCAGGGCTATGGCTACACCTTC. Its translation is CSASLGTGYQGYGYTF.

Written as DNA, the CDR3 is TGTGCCAGCAGCCGTGGGCCCGGACTATGGGAGCAGTACTTC. Translated, it gives CASSRGPGLWEQYF. This chain joins TRBV28 and TRBJ2-7, with TRBD2 as a possible D gene (6 bases). This CDR3 region has 14 residues. Germline-derived CDR1 and CDR2 are MDHEN and SYDVKM. V was pared by 6 bases and J by 7 bases, with 19 bases between.

The rearrangement uses TRBV4-1 and TRBJ1-2; D remains ambiguous. There are 15 residues in the CDR3. The germline CDR1 and CDR2 sequences are MGHRA and YSYEKL. V gave up 1 base and J gave up 7 bases, with 16 bases separating them. The DNA of the CDR3 is TGCGCCAGCAGCCAAGTATCCGGGTCGGAGGCTGGCTACACCTTC. This encodes CASSQVSGSEAGYTF.